This is a list of T cell receptor beta chains from one sample in a study of blood T cell repertoires in COVID-19. Method: immunoSEQ multiplex PCR; TCRdb's copy keeps in-frame clones and lacks some. The table lists 370,000 or so clones, around 84% of them singletons. The sample comprised peripheral blood. The source of these receptors is a human donor with acute or convalescent COVID-19. The donor label of this sample is uncertain. The CDR3 runs from the conserved cysteine through the conserved F or W. The D gene is left open where the match is weak. Clone sizes are given selectively: once, few, many, or a class where the clone is expanded.

j_gene: TRBJ1-6
d_gene: TRBD1
abundance: .
v_gene: TRBV30
CDR3aa: CAWARQGYSPLHF
CDR3nt: TGTGCCTGGGCCAGACAGGGGTATTCACCCCTCCACTTT

j_gene: TRBJ1-3
d_gene: .
abundance: .
v_gene: TRBV28
CDR3aa: CASGGLGSSGNTIYF
CDR3nt: TGTGCCAGCGGGGGGTTAGGGTCCTCTGGAAACACCATATATTTT

j_gene: TRBJ2-2
d_gene: TRBD2
abundance: .
v_gene: TRBV6-1
CDR3aa: CASSEFGGGFPTGELFF
CDR3nt: TGTGCCAGCAGTGAATTTGGCGGGGGGTTCCCCACCGGGGAGCTGTTTTTT

j_gene: TRBJ2-7
d_gene: TRBD1
abundance: .
v_gene: TRBV5-5
CDR3aa: CASSRTGTGGYEQYF
CDR3nt: TGTGCCAGCAGCCGGACCGGGACAGGGGGCTACGAGCAGTACTTC

j_gene: TRBJ1-2
d_gene: TRBD1
abundance: .
v_gene: TRBV6-5
CDR3aa: CASSYSATGYDTF
CDR3nt: TGTGCCAGCAGTTACTCGGCGACAGGGTACGACACCTTC

j_gene: TRBJ2-2
d_gene: TRBD2
abundance: .
v_gene: TRBV6-4
CDR3aa: CASSSGRAPGELFF
CDR3nt: TGTGCCAGCAGTAGCGGGAGGGCTCCGGGGGAGCTGTTTTTT

j_gene: TRBJ1-2
d_gene: .
abundance: .
v_gene: TRBV30
CDR3aa: CAWSVSLNYGYTF
CDR3nt: TGTGCCTGGAGTGTGTCCCTTAACTATGGCTACACCTTC

j_gene: TRBJ1-4
d_gene: .
abundance: few
v_gene: TRBV4-1
CDR3aa: CASSQGTGRSATNEKLFF
CDR3nt: TGCGCCAGCAGCCAAGGCACAGGGCGCTCTGCAACTAATGAAAAACTGTTTTTT

j_gene: TRBJ2-3
d_gene: .
abundance: .
v_gene: TRBV9
CDR3aa: CASRQGLGSGDTQYF
CDR3nt: TGTGCCAGCAGGCAGGGGCTCGGGTCGGGAGATACGCAGTATTTT

j_gene: TRBJ2-2
d_gene: TRBD1
abundance: .
v_gene: TRBV6-6
CDR3aa: CASRSGGSGELFF
CDR3nt: TGTGCCAGCAGGTCAGGGGGCTCCGGGGAGCTGTTTTTT

j_gene: TRBJ1-1
d_gene: TRBD1
abundance: .
v_gene: TRBV19
CDR3aa: CASADPLDRGRTEAFF
CDR3nt: TGTGCCAGTGCGGATCCACTGGACAGGGGGCGGACTGAAGCTTTCTTT

j_gene: TRBJ1-2
d_gene: TRBD1
abundance: once
v_gene: TRBV5-4
CDR3aa: CASSHGQGAMNYGYTF
CDR3nt: TGTGCCAGCAGCCACGGACAGGGCGCTATGAACTATGGCTACACCTTC

j_gene: TRBJ2-5
d_gene: TRBD2
abundance: .
v_gene: TRBV27
CDR3aa: CASNSAGEWETQYF
CDR3nt: TGTGCCAGCAACAGCGCGGGGGAGTGGGAGACCCAGTACTTC

j_gene: TRBJ1-4
d_gene: TRBD1
abundance: .
v_gene: TRBV28
CDR3aa: CASSGGQVNEKLFF
CDR3nt: TGTGCCAGCAGTGGAGGACAGGTTAATGAAAAACTGTTTTTT

j_gene: TRBJ2-7
d_gene: .
abundance: .
v_gene: TRBV6-6
CDR3aa: CASRRDRPYEQYF
CDR3nt: TGTGCCAGCAGACGCGACAGACCCTACGAGCAGTACTTC

j_gene: TRBJ1-3
d_gene: .
abundance: .
v_gene: TRBV9
CDR3aa: CASSVDPGVSGNTIYF
CDR3nt: TGTGCCAGCAGCGTAGACCCAGGGGTCTCTGGAAACACCATATATTTT

j_gene: TRBJ1-2
d_gene: .
abundance: once
v_gene: TRBV7-9
CDR3aa: CASSPQGVGDGYTF
CDR3nt: TGTGCCAGCAGCCCTCAGGGTGTAGGAGATGGCTACACCTTC

j_gene: TRBJ2-7
d_gene: .
abundance: .
v_gene: TRBV7-8
CDR3aa: CASSLMAGGGTSSSRQYF
CDR3nt: TGTGCCAGCAGCTTAATGGCAGGCGGGGGCACAAGTAGTTCTCGGCAGTACTTC

j_gene: TRBJ2-3
d_gene: TRBD2
abundance: once
v_gene: TRBV11-3
CDR3aa: CASSLGIAGATDTQYF
CDR3nt: TGTGCCAGCAGCTTAGGTATAGCGGGGGCCACAGATACGCAGTATTTT

j_gene: TRBJ1-2
d_gene: .
abundance: .
v_gene: TRBV24-1
CDR3aa: CATSVCGEEDPGF
CDR3nt: TGTGCCACCAGTGTTTGCGGGGAAGAGGACCCGGGCTTC

j_gene: TRBJ1-1
d_gene: .
abundance: .
v_gene: TRBV3-1/TRBV3-2
CDR3aa: CASRQQGGTEAFF
CDR3nt: TGTGCCAGCAGACAACAGGGAGGAACTGAAGCTTTCTTT

j_gene: TRBJ2-1
d_gene: TRBD2
abundance: .
v_gene: TRBV19
CDR3aa: CASSIASGRAGWNEQFF
CDR3nt: TGTGCCAGTAGTATTGCTAGCGGGAGGGCCGGGTGGAATGAGCAGTTCTTC

j_gene: TRBJ1-1
d_gene: TRBD1
abundance: .
v_gene: TRBV7-9
CDR3aa: CASSSGQGAFF
CDR3nt: TGTGCCAGCAGCTCGGGACAGGGAGCTTTCTTT

j_gene: TRBJ1-5
d_gene: TRBD1
abundance: .
v_gene: TRBV10-2
CDR3aa: CASSVTGQGLQPQHF
CDR3nt: TGCGCCAGCAGTGTGACGGGACAGGGATTACAGCCCCAGCATTTT

j_gene: TRBJ2-3
d_gene: TRBD2
abundance: few
v_gene: TRBV9
CDR3aa: CASSTGIAGGFTDTQYF
CDR3nt: TGTGCCAGCAGCACGGGGATAGCGGGGGGGTTTACAGATACGCAGTATTTT

j_gene: TRBJ2-7
d_gene: .
abundance: .
v_gene: TRBV4-2
CDR3aa: CASSQGVVAGEQYF
CDR3nt: TGTGCCAGCAGCCAAGGGGTGGTCGCAGGCGAGCAGTACTTC

j_gene: TRBJ2-1
d_gene: .
abundance: .
v_gene: TRBV5-1
CDR3aa: CASSLVVSGAYNEQFF
CDR3nt: TGCGCCAGCAGCTTGGTGGTTAGCGGAGCCTACAATGAGCAGTTCTTC

j_gene: TRBJ1-1
d_gene: TRBD1
abundance: once
v_gene: TRBV28
CDR3aa: CASSRQGMGTEAFF
CDR3nt: TGTGCCAGCAGCCGACAGGGGATGGGAACTGAAGCTTTCTTT

j_gene: TRBJ1-2
d_gene: TRBD1
abundance: .
v_gene: TRBV18
CDR3aa: CASSPRQGESYGYTF
CDR3nt: TGTGCCAGCTCACCAAGACAGGGAGAGAGCTATGGCTACACCTTC

j_gene: TRBJ2-1
d_gene: TRBD1
abundance: .
v_gene: TRBV7-2
CDR3aa: CASSYTTGDEQFF
CDR3nt: TGTGCCAGCAGCTACACTACAGGGGATGAGCAGTTCTTC

j_gene: TRBJ1-1
d_gene: .
abundance: .
v_gene: TRBV20-1
CDR3aa: CSASFQGNTEAFF
CDR3nt: TGCAGTGCTAGTTTTCAGGGGAACACTGAAGCTTTCTTT

j_gene: TRBJ2-1
d_gene: TRBD1
abundance: .
v_gene: TRBV28
CDR3aa: CASSETGAEFF
CDR3nt: TGTGCCAGCAGTGAGACAGGGGCGGAGTTCTTC

j_gene: TRBJ2-1
d_gene: .
abundance: few
v_gene: TRBV6-6
CDR3aa: CASSYSRAGAGNEQFF
CDR3nt: TGTGCCAGCAGTTACTCGAGGGCAGGGGCGGGCAATGAGCAGTTCTTC

j_gene: TRBJ2-1
d_gene: .
abundance: .
v_gene: TRBV11-2
CDR3aa: CASSLTGDLYNEQFF
CDR3nt: TGTGCCAGCAGTTTGACAGGAGACCTCTACAATGAGCAGTTCTTC

j_gene: TRBJ1-5
d_gene: TRBD1
abundance: .
v_gene: TRBV18
CDR3aa: CASSRTGGPGNQPQHF
CDR3nt: TGTGCCAGCTCTCGAACAGGGGGCCCAGGCAATCAGCCCCAGCATTTT

j_gene: TRBJ1-1
d_gene: .
abundance: .
v_gene: TRBV2
CDR3aa: CASSPGTRGTEAFF
CDR3nt: TGTGCCAGCAGCCCCGGGACACGAGGCACTGAAGCTTTCTTT

j_gene: TRBJ2-2
d_gene: .
abundance: once
v_gene: TRBV11-2
CDR3aa: CASSLDPLNTGELFF
CDR3nt: TGTGCCAGCAGCTTAGATCCCTTGAACACCGGGGAGCTGTTTTTT

j_gene: TRBJ2-7
d_gene: TRBD2
abundance: .
v_gene: TRBV6-1
CDR3aa: CASSDKTSGGREQYF
CDR3nt: TGTGCCAGCAGTGATAAGACTAGCGGGGGACGCGAGCAGTACTTC

j_gene: TRBJ2-1
d_gene: .
abundance: .
v_gene: TRBV7-9
CDR3aa: CASSLKSSGWEQFF
CDR3nt: TGTGCCAGCAGCCTAAAGTCCTCGGGGTGGGAGCAGTTCTTC

j_gene: TRBJ1-1
d_gene: TRBD1
abundance: few
v_gene: TRBV30
CDR3aa: CAWREQGEAFF
CDR3nt: TGTGCCTGGAGAGAACAGGGGGAAGCTTTCTTT

j_gene: TRBJ2-5
d_gene: TRBD1
abundance: .
v_gene: TRBV3-1/TRBV3-2
CDR3aa: CASSYRGQETQYF
CDR3nt: TGTGCCAGCAGCTACAGGGGGCAGGAGACCCAGTACTTC

j_gene: TRBJ1-3
d_gene: .
abundance: once
v_gene: TRBV7-2
CDR3aa: CASSVLWGGGNTIYF
CDR3nt: TGTGCCAGCAGCGTACTTTGGGGAGGTGGAAACACCATATATTTT

j_gene: TRBJ1-4
d_gene: .
abundance: .
v_gene: TRBV11-2
CDR3aa: CASSLRGGGRLREKLFF
CDR3nt: TGTGCCAGCAGCTTAAGAGGGGGGGGGAGACTTCGCGAAAAACTGTTTTTT

j_gene: TRBJ1-3
d_gene: .
abundance: .
v_gene: TRBV15
CDR3aa: CATSREGGKGNTIYF
CDR3nt: TGTGCCACCAGCAGAGAAGGGGGTAAAGGAAACACCATATATTTT

j_gene: TRBJ1-4
d_gene: .
abundance: .
v_gene: TRBV2
CDR3aa: CASSYMGRGANEKLFF
CDR3nt: TGTGCCAGCAGCTACATGGGGAGGGGTGCTAATGAAAAACTGTTTTTT

j_gene: TRBJ1-1
d_gene: .
abundance: .
v_gene: TRBV7-2
CDR3aa: CASSLTVNTEAFF
CDR3nt: TGTGCCAGCAGCTTAACGGTGAACACTGAAGCTTTCTTT